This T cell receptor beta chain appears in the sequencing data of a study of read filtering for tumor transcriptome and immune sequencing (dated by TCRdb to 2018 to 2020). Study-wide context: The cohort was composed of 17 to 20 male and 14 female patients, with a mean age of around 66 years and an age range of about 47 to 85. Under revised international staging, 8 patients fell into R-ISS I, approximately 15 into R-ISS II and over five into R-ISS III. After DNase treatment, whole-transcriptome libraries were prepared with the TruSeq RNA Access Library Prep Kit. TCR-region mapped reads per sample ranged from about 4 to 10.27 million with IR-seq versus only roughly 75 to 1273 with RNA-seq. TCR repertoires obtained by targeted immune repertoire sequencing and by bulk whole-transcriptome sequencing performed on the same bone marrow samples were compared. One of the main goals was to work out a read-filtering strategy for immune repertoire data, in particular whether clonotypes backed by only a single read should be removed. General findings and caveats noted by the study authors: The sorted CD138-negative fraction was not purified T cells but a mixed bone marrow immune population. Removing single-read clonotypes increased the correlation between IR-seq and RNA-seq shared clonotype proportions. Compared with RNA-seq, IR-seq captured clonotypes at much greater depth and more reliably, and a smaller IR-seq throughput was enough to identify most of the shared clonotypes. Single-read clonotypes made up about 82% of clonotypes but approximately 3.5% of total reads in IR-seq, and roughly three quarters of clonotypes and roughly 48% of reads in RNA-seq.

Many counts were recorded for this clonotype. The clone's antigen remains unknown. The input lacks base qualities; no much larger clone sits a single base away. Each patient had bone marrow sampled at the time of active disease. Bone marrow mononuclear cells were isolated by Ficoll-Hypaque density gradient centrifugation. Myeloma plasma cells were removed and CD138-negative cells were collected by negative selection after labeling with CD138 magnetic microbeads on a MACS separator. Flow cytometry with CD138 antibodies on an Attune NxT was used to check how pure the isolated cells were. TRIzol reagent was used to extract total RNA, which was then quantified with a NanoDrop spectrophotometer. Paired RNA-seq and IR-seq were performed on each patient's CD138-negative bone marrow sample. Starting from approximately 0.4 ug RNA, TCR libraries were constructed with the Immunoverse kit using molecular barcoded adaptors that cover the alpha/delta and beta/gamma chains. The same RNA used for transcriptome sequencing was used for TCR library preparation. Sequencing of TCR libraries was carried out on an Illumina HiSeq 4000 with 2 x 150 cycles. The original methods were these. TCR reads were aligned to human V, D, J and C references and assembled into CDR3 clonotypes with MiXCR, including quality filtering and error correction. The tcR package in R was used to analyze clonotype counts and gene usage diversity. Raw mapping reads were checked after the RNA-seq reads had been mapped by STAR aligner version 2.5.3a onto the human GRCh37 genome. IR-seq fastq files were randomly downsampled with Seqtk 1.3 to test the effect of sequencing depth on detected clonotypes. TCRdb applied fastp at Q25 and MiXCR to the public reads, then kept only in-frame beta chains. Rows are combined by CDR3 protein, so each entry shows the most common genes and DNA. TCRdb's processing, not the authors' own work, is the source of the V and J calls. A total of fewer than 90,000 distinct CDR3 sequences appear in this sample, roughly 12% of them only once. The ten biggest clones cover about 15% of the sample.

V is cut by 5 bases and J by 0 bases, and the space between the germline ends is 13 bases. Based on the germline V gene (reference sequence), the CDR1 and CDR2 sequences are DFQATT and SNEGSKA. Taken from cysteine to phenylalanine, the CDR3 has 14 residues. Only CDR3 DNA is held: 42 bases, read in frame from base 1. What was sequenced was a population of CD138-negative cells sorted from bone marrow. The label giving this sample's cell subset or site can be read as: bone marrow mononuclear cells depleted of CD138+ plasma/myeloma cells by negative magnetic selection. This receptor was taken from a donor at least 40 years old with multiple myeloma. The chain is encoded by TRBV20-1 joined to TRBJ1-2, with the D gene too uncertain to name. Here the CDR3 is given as CSAAGQYPNYGYTF. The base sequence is TGCAGTGCTGCAGGCCAATACCCTAACTATGGCTACACCTTC.